This T cell receptor (beta chain) was recorded in a study of OX40 agonist ivuxolimab in advanced cancers. The overall study: Ivuxolimab, which is an agonistic anti-OX40 (CD134) antibody, was administered to the patients. Participants could have had prior anti-PD-1, anti-PD-L1 or anti-CTLA-4 therapy, and approximately 37% had some. Study-wide findings and caveats: In general, CD8+ T cells held more expanded clones than CD4+ did, on average. Undetermined was the antigen specificity of the expanded peripheral T cells.

Only in-frame clones appear in the TCRdb table, and some are missing; sequencing was by immunoSEQ multiplex PCR. The repertoire holds about 74,000 clones, around 82% seen once, with less than 2.5% in the top ten. Note on this clone: Antigen: not known.

The sequence was collected from an adult with an advanced solid tumor such as melanoma, head and neck, liver or kidney cancer. The source was CD4+ or CD8+ T cells sorted from blood, collected in a trial of the OX40 agonist ivuxolimab.

The chain's CDR3 is CASSGGLRTEAFF. The CDR3 nucleotides read TGTGCCAGCAGCGGCGGCTTACGCACTGAAGCTTTCTTT. The chain has TRBV9 and TRBJ1-1, with no clear D. V lost 3 bases to trimming and J lost 4 bases, with 10 bases between them. In germline, CDR1 is SGDLS, CDR2 YYNGEE. This CDR3 is 13 amino acids long. Supplemented by reference TRBV9 and TRBJ1-1, the full variable domain reads DSGVTQTPKHLITATGQRVTLRCSPRSGDLSVYWYQQSLDQGLQFLIQYYNGEERAKGNILERFSAQQFPDLHSELNLSSLELGDSALYFCASSGGLRTEAFFGQGTRLTVV.